A single T cell receptor beta chain is shown here with its context. The antigen remains unidentified. Germline V lookup: CDR1 SGHNT, CDR2 YENEEA. This CDR3 is built from 16 residues. Losses at the gene ends were 2 bases for V and 3 bases for J; bases not matched to a gene: 7. The libraries were made with immunoSEQ v3. The repertoire was sequenced with immunoSEQ multiplex PCR; TCRdb's copy has only in-frame clones and lacks some. The table includes about 36,000 clones, more than 60% detected once. This specimen belongs to a study of TIL therapy for anti-PD-1-resistant metastatic lung cancer. Study in general: Half of patients were current or former smokers. By whole-exome sequencing, median non-synonymous tumor mutation burden was around 1.5 mutations per megabase.

Time point meaning: pre-treatment sample, taken before nivolumab and TIL therapy. Patients were adults with stage 4 NSCLC. Study outcomes and limitations: The cohort had more treatment-naive, never-smoker and oncogene-addicted patients than typical.

V is TRBV11-3 and J is TRBJ2-1; 7 bases match TRBD2. Sequences were derived from blood, sampled at baseline. The sequence was obtained from a person between 30 and 79 years old with non-small cell lung cancer. The CDR3 nucleotides read TGTGCCAGCAGCTTATCGGCGGGAGTGGACTACAATGAGCAGTTCTTC. It yields the protein CASSLSAGVDYNEQFF.